This T cell receptor (beta chain) was retrieved from a study of T cells expressing NK-cell markers. Study in general: The TCR beta repertoires were obtained from sorted CD3+CD56+NKG2C+, CD3+CD56+NKG2C- and CD3+CD56-NKG2C+ T cells.

Libraries used 5'RACE template switching adding universal primer site and UMIs. TCRdb re-called the 5' RACE reads, yielding one record per CDR3 amino acid sequence without DNA. The sample has about half a million distinct CDR3 sequences; the top ten hold more than 1.4%. Material for sequencing was blood T cells: a sorted CD56 or NKG2C T cell subset, CD4+ or CD8+ T cells, or bulk PBMC T cells (not recorded which). The clonotype originates from a woman between 50 and 59 years old in good health.

CDR3: CATSRVGVRDQETQYF. The chain is built from TRBV15 and TRBJ2-5. Germline V gene data show CDR1 as LNHNV and CDR2 as YYDKDF (reference sequence). The length of the CDR3 is 16 residues.